The following is a T cell receptor beta chain sequence with its context. This CDR3 region has 15 residues. CDR1 MNHEY and CDR2 SVGAGI come from the germline V gene. The junction had 4 bases not matched to a gene; V was cut back by 2 bases and J by 5 bases. This sample is drawn from a study of blood T cell repertoires in COVID-19. In the study's own analysis: Counts of nucleated cells, estimated from reference gene primer amplification, were obtained. Produced via immunoSEQ multiplex PCR; TCRdb's table is partial and in-frame only. V, J and clone size reflect that table, while D and trimming were determined from the DNA. The table lists about 220,000 clones, 80% to 90% of them singletons.

This receptor was obtained from a woman aged 18-29 years in a cohort exposed to, infected with or recovered from COVID-19 (not recorded which). Sequencing used PBMCs or T cells enriched from blood (not recorded which). The chain combines TRBV6-5 with TRBJ2-2; 8 bases align to TRBD1. DNA of the CDR3: TGTGCCAGCAGTTACACGACAGGGGATACCGGGGAGCTGTTTTTT. Translation: CASSYTTGDTGELFF.